The present TCR beta chain was sequenced within a study of identical twins. Points from the study as a whole: Beta out-of-frame sequences displayed a weaker excess of sharing between twins. Among monozygotic twins, out-of-frame TCR alpha sharing exceeded what models predicted.

Template switching (which added a universal primer site) was used, and cDNA carried unique molecular identifiers. TCRdb re-called the 5' RACE reads through MiXCR, storing one row per CDR3 protein. The table shows around 960,000 distinct CDR3 sequences, with about 12% occurring only once. This clonotype was seen just once. The antigen is not known. CDR1 and CDR2 (germline): SGHNT, YYREEE (reference sequence). The V gene lost 0 bases and the J gene lost 7 bases, with 13 bases spanning the gap. The CDR3 spans 14 residues. Another study also made use of these data, one on yellow fever vaccine responses in identical twins.

The chain combines TRBV5-4 with TRBJ1-2; no clear D gene. Sequenced sample: PBMCs. The TCR sequence derives from a woman younger than 30 in good health. The CDR3 DNA follows: TGTGCCAGCAGCTTGGATGCTGGAGAGGGTGGCTACACCTTC. Amino acids: CASSLDAGEGGYTF.